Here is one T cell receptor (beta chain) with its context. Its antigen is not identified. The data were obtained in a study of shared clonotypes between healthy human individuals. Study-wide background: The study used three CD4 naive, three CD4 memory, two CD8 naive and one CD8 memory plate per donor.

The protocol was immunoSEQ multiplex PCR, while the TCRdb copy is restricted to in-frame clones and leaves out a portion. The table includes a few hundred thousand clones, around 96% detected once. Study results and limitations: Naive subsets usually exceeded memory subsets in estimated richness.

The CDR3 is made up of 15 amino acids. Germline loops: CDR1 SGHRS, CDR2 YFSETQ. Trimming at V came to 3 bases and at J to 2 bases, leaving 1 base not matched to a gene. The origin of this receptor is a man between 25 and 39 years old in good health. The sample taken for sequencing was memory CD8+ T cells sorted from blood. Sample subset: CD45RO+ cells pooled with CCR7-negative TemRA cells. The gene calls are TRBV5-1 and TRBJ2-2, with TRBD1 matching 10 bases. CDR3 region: CASSWTGGNTGELFF. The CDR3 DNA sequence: TGCGCCAGCAGCTGGACAGGGGGTAACACCGGGGAGCTGTTTTTT.